The entry below describes one T cell receptor beta chain. What it recognizes is unknown. A second PCR, run for roughly 7 to 12 cycles, used a sample-barcoded 5' primer plus a J-beta primer mix. One entry per CDR3 protein, called by TCRdb with MiXCR from the 5' RACE reads. The sample lists under 2,000,000 distinct CDR3 sequences, around half occurring once. CDR3 length: 13 amino acids. V was pared by 5 bases and J by 4 bases, with 11 bases between. The germline V gene has CDR1 SGHTA and CDR2 FQGNSA. The source of the sample is a study of blood T cells in healthy people across ages. As for the study in general: Per every two T cells, about one barcoded beta molecule was captured by template switching. Study results and limitations: A roughly linear fall in TCR beta diversity per million T cells was seen with increasing age.

The sample taken for sequencing was blood. This sequence was found in a woman between 40 and 50 years old in good health. V is TRBV7-2 and J is TRBJ1-2; D ambiguous. The CDR3 region is CASSHRAGYGYTF. The CDR3 bases are TGTGCCAGCAGCCACCGCGCGGGCTATGGCTACACCTTC.